The 6 T cell receptor beta chains reported below all come from one sample, sequenced in a study of T cell repertoires in cytomegalovirus infection (dated 2019 in TCRdb). TCRdb lists the instrument as Illumina HiSeq 1500. TCRdb redid the processing of the public reads, applying fastp at Q25 and MiXCR, and retained in-frame beta chains. Merged by CDR3 protein, the rows form single entries marked with the most common genes and DNA. This sample holds about 460,000 distinct CDR3 sequences; 10% to 12% were observed only once. The ten top clones hold roughly a tenth of the sample. Source material: PBMCs. Receptors were obtained from a human donor in good health (CMV status not recorded). Some clones in this sample may be carry-over from other donors' samples.

The sample holds a few counts of this clonotype. The CDR3 DNA reads TGTGCCACCACAGAACTAGCGGGGTTGTACGAGCAGTACTTC. Encoded protein: CATTELAGLYEQYF. This chain connects TRBV10-3 to TRBJ2-7; 10 bases map to TRBD2. The germline V gene has CDR1 ENHRY and CDR2 SYGVKD. V lost 10 bases and J lost 4; bases outside the gene matches: 10. The CDR3 sequence is 14 residues long.

The table lists this clonotype with many counts. The chain links TRBV5-1 to TRBJ2-7, with 8 positions matching TRBD1. CDR1 is SGHRS, CDR2 YFSETQ, per germline. The CDR3 runs 15 residues. With 0 bases clipped from V and 7 bases from J, the junction kept 9 bases outside the gene matches. The CDR3 spells CASSLAAGGFSEQYF. CDR3 coding DNA: TGCGCCAGCAGCTTGGCGGCAGGGGGCTTCTCTGAGCAGTACTTC.

J is TRBJ2-5 and V is TRBV24-1, with D unclear. Trimming stripped 3 bases from V and 7 bases from J, with 5 bases between. This CDR3 is 11 amino acids long. Looked up from germline, CDR1 is KGHDR and CDR2 is SFDVKD. The chain's CDR3 is CATSDGGTQYF. The CDR3 DNA follows: TGTGCCACCAGTGATGGCGGGACCCAGTACTTC.

The V and J genes are TRBV18 and TRBJ2-2; no definite D call. Germline-derived CDR1 and CDR2 are KGHSH and LQKENI. Trimming stripped 4 bases from V and 0 bases from J, with 18 bases between. This CDR3 is built from 18 residues. The CDR3: CASSQESGATANTGELFF. The CDR3 bases are TGTGCCAGCTCACAAGAATCAGGTGCTACCGCGAACACCGGGGAGCTGTTTTTT.

This clonotype was seen at least ten times. The chain joins TRBV12-3 or TRBV12-4 to TRBJ2-1; no clear D. The V end lost 5 bases, the J end lost 3 bases, and 5 bases lay between the germline ends. This CDR3 has 12 amino acids. CDR3 region: CASSQDYNEQFF. The CDR3 DNA sequence: TGTGCCAGCAGTCAGGACTACAATGAGCAGTTCTTC.

This clonotype showed up many times. In nucleotides, the CDR3 is TGTGCCATCAGTGGTGGGACAGAAGCTTTCTTT. The encoded protein is CAISGGTEAFF. This rearrangement joins TRBV10-3 to TRBJ1-1; maybe TRBD1 (6 bases). Looked up from germline, CDR1 is ENHRY and CDR2 is SYGVKD. This CDR3 region has 11 residues. Between the trimmed V and J ends, which lost 4 bases and 8 bases, there was a span of 8 bases.